Below, 8 T cell receptor beta chains from the same sample are listed, as sequenced in a study of shared clonotypes between healthy human individuals. Data came from immunoSEQ multiplex PCR; TCRdb stores just in-frame clones and leaves some out. In the table there are fewer than 2.5 million clones, approximately 93% of which are singletons. The specimen was naive CD4+ T cells from PBMCs. Noted subset: CD45RA+ positively selected. The receptors here all came from a young man in good health. Some clones in this sample may be carry-over from other donors' samples.

V is TRBV7-8 and J is TRBJ1-2, with D hard to call. This CDR3 has 15 amino acids. In germline, CDR1 is SGHVS, CDR2 FQNEAQ. V gave up 5 bases and J gave up 7 bases, with 20 bases separating them. In DNA form, the CDR3 reads TGTGCCAGCAGCCAACCCGAGCGGGGTGAGCGTGGCTACACCTTC. This encodes CASSQPERGERGYTF.

This sequence joins TRBV7-3 and TRBJ2-7; 7 nucleotides align to TRBD2. The CDR3 has 12 residues. CDR1 is SGHTA and CDR2 is FQGTGA in the germline V gene. The junction had 2 bases not matched to a gene; V was cut back by 4 bases and J by 5 bases. The CDR3 DNA is TGTGCCAGCAGCTCGGGGGGAGACGAGCAGTACTTC. The encoded protein is CASSSGGDEQYF.

This chain joins TRBV4-2 and TRBJ2-4; TRBD1 matches 8 bases. V lost 5 bases to trimming and J lost 0 bases; unmatched junction nucleotides: 3. The germline V gene has CDR1 LGHNA and CDR2 YNFKEQ. The CDR3 runs 15 residues. CDR3 sequence (DNA): TGTGCCAGCAGCTCTACAGGGGGAGCCAAAAACATTCAGTACTTC. It is translated as CASSSTGGAKNIQYF.

This chain joins TRBV5-1 and TRBJ2-4; TRBD2 might be the D (7 bases). The CDR3 consists of 16 residues. Germline V gene lookup returns CDR1 SGHRS and CDR2 YFSETQ. The V end was cut by 0 bases, the J end by 6 bases, with 16 bases between. In nucleotides, the CDR3 is TGCGCCAGCAGCTTGGCCGGGACAACGGGGGGAAACATTCAGTACTTC. It encodes CASSLAGTTGGNIQYF.

V and J are TRBV28 and TRBJ2-2; 12 positions agree with TRBD1. The CDR3 sequence is 15 residues long. Trimming cost V 10 bases and J 5 bases; bases outside gene matches: 8. Germline V gene data show CDR1 as MDHEN and CDR2 as SYDVKM. The CDR3 reads CATRDRGRSTGELFF. The CDR3 bases are TGTGCCACTCGGGACAGGGGGCGATCAACCGGGGAGCTGTTTTTT.

The rearrangement uses TRBV9 and TRBJ1-2; 7 nucleotides line up with TRBD1. The V gene's germline CDR1 is SGDLS and CDR2 YYNGEE. The CDR3 contains 14 residues. With V trimmed by 4 bases and J by 0 bases, 3 bases remained unmatched. The CDR3 DNA is TGTGCCAGCAGCAAGGACAGGCCTAACTATGGCTACACCTTC. Its protein is CASSKDRPNYGYTF.

This clone is a singleton in its sample. V is TRBV5-1 and J is TRBJ1-6; the D is unclear. V was shortened by 4 bases and J by 7 bases, with 12 bases between the two germline ends. The CDR3 is made up of 14 amino acids. From germline, CDR1 is SGHRS and CDR2 YFSETQ. In nucleotides, the CDR3 is TGCGCCAGCAGCCGTACGGGCCTCAATTCACCCCTCCACTTT. It specifies CASSRTGLNSPLHF.

Worth noting for this clone: Other DNA sequences in this specimen translate into the identical CDR3. The rearrangement joins TRBV19 to TRBJ2-7, with D perhaps matching TRBD1 (5 bases). Germline lookup yields CDR1 LNHDA and CDR2 SQIVND (reference sequence). The CDR3 is 13 residues long. Trimming left V 1 base short and J 2 bases short, with 6 bases between. The CDR3 spells CASSIAGTYEQYF. CDR3 DNA: TGTGCCAGTAGTATAGCAGGGACCTACGAGCAGTACTTC.